Following are 8 T cell receptor beta chains from one sample sequenced in a study of blood T cell repertoires in COVID-19. Profiled with immunoSEQ multiplex PCR; TCRdb holds only in-frame clones, not every one. Here the sample spans about 200,000 clones, around 80% being singletons. Sequencing was performed on peripheral blood. The receptors were gathered from an elderly woman with active or convalescent COVID-19.

Turning to this clone: Germline is not matched at one junction end, which may reflect a read error. The rearrangement joins TRBV3-1 (or the pseudogene TRBV3-2) to TRBJ1-2; D call uncertain. This CDR3 spans 16 amino acids. Germline loops: CDR1 LGHDT, CDR2 YNNKEL (reference sequence). The CDR3 protein is CASSQGSGTSNYGYTF. Here the CDR3 DNA reads TGTGCCAGCAGTCAAGGCAGCGGAACCTCTAACTATGGCTACACCTTC.

This chain joins TRBV5-1 and TRBJ1-2, with TRBD1 identical over 7 bases. CDR3 length: 15 residues. V was pared by 0 bases and J by 8 bases, with 10 bases of the junction left unmatched. Germline lookup yields CDR1 SGHRS and CDR2 YFSETQ. This CDR3 reads CASSLESRGFGGYTF. As DNA, the CDR3 is TGCGCCAGCAGCTTGGAATCCAGGGGGTTTGGAGGCTACACCTTC.

V gene TRBV6-5 combines with J gene TRBJ2-3, with D possibly being TRBD2 (6 bases). The length of the CDR3 is 14 residues. Germline assignment: CDR1 MNHEY and CDR2 SVGAGI. V was trimmed by 6 bases and J by 4 bases, leaving 14 bases between them. Here the CDR3 reads CASRLLGRPDTQYF. CDR3 DNA sequence: TGTGCCAGCAGACTACTAGGGAGGCCAGATACGCAGTATTTT.

CDR3 sequence: CAISEEQGVGYTF. As DNA, the CDR3 is TGTGCCATCAGTGAGGAACAGGGGGTCGGCTACACCTTC. The chain couples TRBV10-3 to TRBJ1-2, with 8 bases fitting TRBD1. This CDR3 spans 13 amino acids. Germline trimming cut 2 bases from V and 8 bases from J; bases unmatched to any gene: 4. Per germline, CDR1 ENHRY and CDR2 SYGVKD.

The J gene is TRBJ2-7, the V gene TRBV5-5, with TRBD1 matching over 7 bases. This CDR3 has 14 amino acids. The V gene's germline CDR1 is SGHKS and CDR2 YYEKEE (reference sequence). V shed 2 bases, J shed 5 bases, and the junction held 7 bases outside the gene matches. For the CDR3, the DNA is TGTGCCAGCAGCTTTCAGACAGGGAAGAACGAGCAGTACTTC. Amino acids: CASSFQTGKNEQYF.

The chain has TRBV4-2 and TRBJ2-3; 9 nucleotides agree with TRBD2. Germline values: CDR1 LGHNA, CDR2 YNFKEQ. V dropped 3 bases and J dropped 0; count of bases not matched to a gene: 10. CDR3 size: 18 residues. The chain's CDR3 is CASSQLLAGGPSTDTQYF. CDR3 DNA sequence: TGTGCCAGCAGCCAGCTACTGGCGGGGGGGCCTAGCACAGATACGCAGTATTTT.

The rearrangement links TRBV3-1 (or the pseudogene TRBV3-2) to TRBJ2-5, with 7 bases lining up with TRBD2. The CDR3 covers 15 residues. CDR1 and CDR2 from the germline V gene are LGHDT and YNNKEL (reference sequence). J gave up 1 base and V 3 bases, and 5 bases lay outside the gene matches. CDR3 residues: CASSQGLIFQETQYF. CDR3 nucleotide sequence: TGTGCCAGCAGCCAGGGACTAATATTCCAAGAGACCCAGTACTTC.

The chain links TRBV11-2 to TRBJ1-4; D might be TRBD1 (5 bases). Germline lookup yields CDR1 SGHAT and CDR2 FQNNGV. The CDR3 runs 15 residues. Trimming pared 3 bases from V and 7 bases from J, leaving 15 bases between. This CDR3 reads CASSFFRGAREKLFF. The CDR3 DNA sequence: TGTGCCAGCAGCTTTTTTCGTGGGGCGCGTGAAAAACTGTTTTTT.